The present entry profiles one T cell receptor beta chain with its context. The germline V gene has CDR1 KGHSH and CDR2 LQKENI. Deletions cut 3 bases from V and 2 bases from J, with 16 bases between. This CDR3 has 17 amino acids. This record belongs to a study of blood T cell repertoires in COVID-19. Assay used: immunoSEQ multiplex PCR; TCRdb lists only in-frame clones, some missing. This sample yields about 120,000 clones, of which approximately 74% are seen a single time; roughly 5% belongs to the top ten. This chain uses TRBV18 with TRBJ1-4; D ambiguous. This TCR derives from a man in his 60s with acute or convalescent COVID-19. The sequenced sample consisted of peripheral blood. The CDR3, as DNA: TGTGCCAGCTCACCCCCAAGAGGGCGGGGTACTAATGAAAAACTGTTTTTT. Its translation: CASSPPRGRGTNEKLFF.